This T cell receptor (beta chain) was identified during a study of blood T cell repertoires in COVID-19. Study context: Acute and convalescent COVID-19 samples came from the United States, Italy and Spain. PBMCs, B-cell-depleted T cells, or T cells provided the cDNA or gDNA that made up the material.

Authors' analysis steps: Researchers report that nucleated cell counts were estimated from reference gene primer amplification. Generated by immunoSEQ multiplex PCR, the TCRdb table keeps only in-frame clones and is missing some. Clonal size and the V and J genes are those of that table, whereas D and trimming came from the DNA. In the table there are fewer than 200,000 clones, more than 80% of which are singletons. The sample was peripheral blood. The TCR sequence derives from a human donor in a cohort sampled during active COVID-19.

CDR3 region: CASSFIGAAQGGNQPQHF. For the CDR3, the DNA is TGTGCCAGCAGCTTTATTGGGGCAGCACAAGGGGGCAATCAGCCCCAGCATTTT. This rearrangement joins TRBV5-6 to TRBJ1-5; a weak D match, TRBD1 (5 bases). Germline CDR1 is SGHDT and CDR2 is YYEEEE. The CDR3 sequence is 18 residues long. V dropped 2 bases and J dropped 2 bases, with 20 bases sitting between them.